Each of the 3 T cell receptor beta chains below was sequenced from the same sample in a study of blood T cell repertoires in COVID-19. Clones were sequenced by immunoSEQ multiplex PCR, and TCRdb holds only the in-frame ones, with some missing. The sample lists 70,000 or so clones; approximately 80% were seen once. The sequencing sample was made of peripheral blood. These receptors all come from a man in his forties or fifties with COVID-19, enrolled during active disease.

The genes are TRBV28 and TRBJ2-1, with 9 bases aligning to TRBD2. With V trimmed by 6 bases and J by 7 bases, 13 bases remained unmatched. This CDR3 spans 16 amino acids. CDR1 MDHEN and CDR2 SYDVKM come from the germline V gene. CDR3 in DNA: TGTGCCAGCAGCCCCTACCTTAGCGGGAGAGGGAATGAGCAGTTCTTC. Encoded protein: CASSPYLSGRGNEQFF.

This clone has just a few counts. The chain couples TRBV5-5 to TRBJ1-6, with TRBD1 matching 11 bases. This CDR3 region has 16 residues. Unmatched junction bases numbered 10, after V lost 4 bases and J lost 10 bases. The germline CDR1 and CDR2 sequences are SGHKS and YYEKEE (reference sequence). The CDR3 loop reads CASSPMGQGVRSPLHF. The CDR3 nucleotides read TGTGCCAGCAGCCCCATGGGACAGGGGGTACGGTCACCCCTCCACTTT.

The chain recombines TRBV11-2 with TRBJ2-4, with D possibly being TRBD1 (5 bases). The CDR3 is 17 residues long. Trimming cost V 6 bases and J 2 bases, with 20 bases left between them. From germline, CDR1 is SGHAT and CDR2 FQNNGV. The CDR3: CASSPAAQVWSKNIQYF. DNA of the CDR3: TGTGCCAGCAGTCCCGCTGCACAGGTCTGGTCCAAAAACATTCAGTACTTC.